The present entry profiles one T cell receptor beta chain with its context. Its antigen is not identified. V lost 3 bases, J lost 4 bases, and 4 bases lay in between. This CDR3 is built from 11 residues. Method: immunoSEQ multiplex PCR; TCRdb's copy keeps in-frame clones and lacks some. The data contain about 410,000 clones, 80% to 90% of them seen just once; the ten biggest clones take up roughly 3%. This sample was taken from a study of Ad26.COV2.S vaccination and SARS-CoV-2 variants. Study results and caveats: CD8+ and CD4+ T cells specific for spike reportedly responded with substantial breadth after vaccination. Spike-specific TCR breadth was greater in vaccine than placebo recipients. It was found that vaccine and placebo recipients had similar non-spike TCR breadth.

The treatment denotes: roughly 20 received Ad26.COV2.S at low or high dose, single or two shots; 5 received placebo; per-sample allocation not given. Sampling occurred on day 63 after the first vaccine or placebo injection. Recruitment in Boston yielded a donor of adult age, 18-55 years. The V call is TRBV12-3 or TRBV12-4, the J call TRBJ2-7; D is ambiguous. This TCR came from a person aged 18-60 years who received the Ad26.COV2.S COVID-19 vaccine or a placebo. This specimen was peripheral blood, taken in a trial of Ad26.COV2.S vaccine versus placebo. In nucleotides, the CDR3 is TGTGCCAGCAGTTTCAATTACGAGCAGTACTTC. Translating gives CASSFNYEQYF.